The 25 T cell receptor beta chains in this list originate from one sample, sequenced in a study of tissue T cells after allogeneic stem cell transplantation. Libraries were prepared by immunoSEQ multiplex PCR; TCRdb keeps only in-frame clonotypes and omits some of them. This sample has about 8,300 clones; approximately 48% occur once, and the top ten carry more than 7%. This sample's time point: mouse harvest day 7 after allogeneic transplant. Tail vein injection delivered 10^7 T-cell-depleted bone marrow cells and 10^6 splenic CD5+ T cells. Sequencing input: gut tissue. These receptors all stem from a female BALB/c mouse given C57BL/6 T cells with graft-versus-host disease after an allogeneic hematopoietic cell transplant.

Points on this clone: The genes and germline here are from mouse. Coverage ceases 1 residue before the CDR3 finishes, and the germline J gene fills in the end. This chain uses TRBV12-2 with TRBJ2-2; D call uncertain. Per the germline V gene, CDR1 is SGHLS and CDR2 is HYDKME. The V gene lost 1 base and the J gene lost 1 base, with 9 bases spanning the gap. This CDR3 has 15 residues. The CDR3 DNA, read in part, is TGTGCCAGCTCTCTTTTGGCGATAAACACCGGGCAGCTCTAC. Encoded protein: CASSLLAINTGQLY. The whole CDR3 sequence is CASSLLAINTGQLYF.

This clone was counted between two and nine times. Gene names denote mouse genes. Coverage ceases 1 residue before the CDR3 finishes, and the germline J gene fills in the end. This chain connects TRBV26 to TRBJ2-7; possibly TRBD1 for D (6 bases). Trimming removed 4 bases at V and 0 bases at J, with 10 bases between. The V gene's germline CDR1 is KGHPV and CDR2 FQNQEV (reference sequence). The CDR3 runs to 14 residues. CDR3 DNA, as far as it was read: TGTGCCAGCAGTCCGGGACAAAGCTCCTATGAACAGTAC. It yields the protein CASSPGQSSYEQY. The CDR3 reads in full as CASSPGQSSYEQYF.

This clone was found a few times. Any gene name here is a mouse gene name. From the germline J gene comes the end of the CDR3, since the read stops 1 residue before it. The chain couples TRBV19 to TRBJ2-3, with D possibly TRBD2 on 6 matching bases. CDR1 and CDR2 (germline): FNHDT, SITEND (reference sequence). The CDR3 has 15 residues. V lost 1 base, J lost 3 bases, and 12 bases lay in between. The DNA read from the CDR3 is TGTGCCAGCAGTATACCGCCAACTGGGGCAGAAACGCTGTAT. It translates to CASSIPPTGAETLY. The whole CDR3 sequence is CASSIPPTGAETLYF.

Remarks on this clone: The listed genes are named as in mouse. CDR3 sequence reads: CASSRDAQDTQYF. The sequenced CDR3 bases are TGTGCCAGCAGTCGGGACGCCCAAGACACCCAGTAC. The chain employs TRBV26 and TRBJ2-5, with D possibly being TRBD1 or TRBD2 (5 bases each). The missing CDR3 end, 1 residue past where the read stops, is filled in from the germline J gene. V was cut by 4 bases and J by 2 bases, with 7 bases left in between. CDR1 KGHPV and CDR2 FQNQEV come from the germline V gene (reference sequence). This CDR3 has 13 residues.

This clone was found a few times. The genes and germline here are from mouse. The read stops 1 residue short of the end of the CDR3; the missing end is completed from the germline J gene. This chain links TRBV16 with TRBJ2-5; no firm D call. V was pared by 3 bases and J by 5 bases, with 6 bases between. Germline CDR1 is SGHSA and CDR2 is FRNQAP. There are 12 residues in the CDR3. The CDR3 protein is CASSFTRDTQYF. The sequenced CDR3 bases are TGTGCAAGCAGCTTTACAAGAGACACCCAGTAC. The complete variable domain, with remaining parts taken from reference TRBV16 and TRBJ2-5, reads NAGVIQTPRHKVTGKGQEATLWCEPISGHSAVFWYRQTIVQGLEFLTYFRNQAPIDDSGMPKERFSAQMPNQSHSTLKIQSTQPQDSAVYLCASSFTRDTQYFGPGTRLLVL.

In this sample, this clone turned up a few times. Genes and germline come from the mouse. The CDR3 extends 1 residue past the end of the read, so its final part is completed from the germline J gene. The rearrangement uses TRBV26 and TRBJ1-1, with D unclear. The CDR3 loop spans 11 amino acids. Trimming pared 2 bases from V and 3 bases from J, leaving 1 base between. CDR1 KGHPV and CDR2 FQNQEV come from the germline V gene (reference sequence). CDR3 region: CASSLDTEVFF. The CDR3 bases that were read are TGTGCCAGCAGTCTGGACACAGAAGTCTTC.

In regard to this clone: Here the gene names and germline are mouse. With the read ending 1 residue before the CDR3 end, the germline J gene is used to fill in that end. The rearrangement links TRBV26 to TRBJ2-7, with TRBD2 matching over 10 bases. Germline CDR1 is KGHPV and CDR2 is FQNQEV (reference sequence). The V gene end was trimmed by 0 bases and the J gene end by 5 bases; junction bases not matched to a gene: 4. The CDR3 is 15 amino acids. The part of the CDR3 DNA that was read is TGTGCCAGCAGTCTGTCGGGACTGGGGTTCCATGAACAGTAC. It is translated as CASSLSGLGFHEQY. The full-length CDR3 reads as CASSLSGLGFHEQYF. The entire variable domain, with the rest obtained from reference TRBV26 and TRBJ2-7, is as follows: NSKVIQTPRYLVKGQGQKAKMRCIPEKGHPVVFWYQQNKNNEFKFLINFQNQEVLQQIDMTEKRFSAECPSNSPCSLEIQSSEAGDSALYLCASSLSGLGFHEQYFGPGTRLTVL.

This clone turned up a few times. Here the gene names and germline are mouse. The sequenced fragment ends 1 residue before the CDR3 boundary, so the rest is inferred from the germline J gene. The rearrangement links TRBV31 to TRBJ2-7; TRBD2 aligns across 12 bases. With V trimmed by 0 bases and J by 4 bases, 1 base remained unmatched. The germline V gene encodes CDR1 GKSSPN and CDR2 SITVG. This CDR3 contains 14 residues. The CDR3 region is CAWSLTGGAYEQYF. CDR3 DNA (partial): TGTGCCTGGAGTCTGACTGGGGGGGCATATGAACAGTAC.

This clone was counted only a few times. Mouse names are used for the genes. The observed sequence ends 1 residue before the CDR3 terminus, with the missing tail filled in from the germline J gene. The chain links TRBV26 to TRBJ2-2; TRBD2 aligns across 8 bases. Trimming removed 4 bases from V and 0 bases from J; junction bases left unmatched: 4. This CDR3 spans 16 amino acids. Germline lookup yields CDR1 KGHPV and CDR2 FQNQEV (reference sequence). CDR3 residues: CASSPTGAANTGQLYF. CDR3 DNA (partial): TGTGCCAGCAGTCCGACTGGGGCCGCAAACACCGGGCAGCTCTAC. Variable domain in full (rest from reference TRBV26 and TRBJ2-2): NSKVIQTPRYLVKGQGQKAKMRCIPEKGHPVVFWYQQNKNNEFKFLINFQNQEVLQQIDMTEKRFSAECPSNSPCSLEIQSSEAGDSALYLCASSPTGAANTGQLYFGEGSKLTVL.

As for this clone: Mouse germline and gene names are used. The read comes to an end 1 residue before the CDR3 does, leaving the germline J gene to fill in the end. The chain combines TRBV3 with TRBJ2-1; the match to TRBD2 covers 10 bases. This CDR3 has 14 amino acids. Trimming at V came to 2 bases and at J to 6 bases, leaving 1 base not matched to a gene. Germline values: CDR1 SNHLY, CDR2 FYNGKV (reference sequence). This CDR3 is CASSLTGGGAEQFF. The sequenced part of the CDR3 DNA is TGTGCCAGCAGCTTAACTGGGGGGGGTGCTGAGCAGTTC.

This clone showed up just a few times. Gene names and germline refer to mouse. Read sequence stops 1 residue before the CDR3 end, and the germline J gene provides the missing end. The chain couples TRBV13-3 to TRBJ2-7, with 11 bases that match TRBD1. This CDR3 contains 13 residues. Germline V CDR1 and CDR2: NNHDY, SYVADS. After removal of 3 bases from V and 7 bases from J, the junction contained 3 bases not matched to a gene. The chain's CDR3 is CASSGDRGREQYF. Incomplete CDR3 DNA: TGTGCCAGCAGTGGGGACAGGGGGAGGGAACAGTAC.

Concerning this clone itself: Mouse gene names and germline throughout. The CDR3 end falls 1 residue outside the read, so it is completed with the germline J gene. This chain connects TRBV5 to TRBJ1-3, with a possible D match to TRBD1 (5 bases). Germline V gene sequence: CDR1 LGHNA, CDR2 YNLKQL (reference sequence). Trimming removed 4 bases from V and 0 bases from J, with 7 bases in between. The CDR3 is 14 amino acids. The CDR3 here is CASSRTSSGNTLYF. The CDR3 DNA, read in part, is TGTGCCAGCAGCCGGACATCTTCTGGAAATACGCTCTAT.

This clone was recorded a few times. Genes and germline come from the mouse. The DNA ends 1 residue before the CDR3 does, and the rest of the CDR3 is filled in from the germline J gene. This chain uses TRBV1 with TRBJ1-3, with TRBD1 matching over 8 bases. The CDR3 has 14 residues. Germline CDR1 and CDR2: NSQYPW and LRSPGD (reference sequence). The junction had 3 bases not matched to a gene; V was cut back by 4 bases and J by 4 bases. Incomplete CDR3 DNA: TGCACCTGCAGTGGACAGGGGAGGGGAAATACGCTCTAT. As protein: CTCSGQGRGNTLY. The complete CDR3 sequence is CTCSGQGRGNTLYF.

In the case of this clone: The gene symbols are mouse symbols. The read is 1 residue too short to cover the CDR3 end, so that end is filled in from the germline J gene. The chain employs TRBV26 and TRBJ2-5, with D perhaps matching TRBD1 (6 bases). In germline, CDR1 is KGHPV, CDR2 FQNQEV (reference sequence). This CDR3 contains 15 residues. The V gene lost 4 bases and the J gene lost 4 bases, with 15 bases spanning the gap. The chain's CDR3 is CASSHTGKRKDTQYF. CDR3 DNA, as far as it was read: TGTGCCAGCAGTCACACAGGGAAGAGGAAAGACACCCAGTAC. The complete variable domain, with remaining parts taken from reference TRBV26 and TRBJ2-5, reads NSKVIQTPRYLVKGQGQKAKMRCIPEKGHPVVFWYQQNKNNEFKFLINFQNQEVLQQIDMTEKRFSAECPSNSPCSLEIQSSEAGDSALYLCASSHTGKRKDTQYFGPGTRLLVL.

Details on this clone: Any gene name here is a mouse gene name. The CDR3 goes on 1 residue after the read ends, and that part is filled in from the germline J gene. V is TRBV5 and J is TRBJ2-1; D gene uncertain. There are 15 residues in the CDR3. Trimming stripped 0 bases from V and 0 bases from J, with 6 bases between. Germline V gene lookup returns CDR1 LGHNA and CDR2 YNLKQL (reference sequence). The CDR3 DNA, read in part, is TGTGCCAGCAGCCAAGAGGGCACTAACTATGCTGAGCAGTTC. It encodes CASSQEGTNYAEQF. The entire CDR3 sequence reads CASSQEGTNYAEQFF.

As concerns this clone: These gene names are mouse names. CDR3 bases read: TGTGCCAGCAGTCTGACATCAAACTCCGACTACACC. Translation: CASSLTSNSDYT. The whole CDR3 region reads CASSLTSNSDYTF. The rearrangement uses TRBV26 and TRBJ1-2; D ambiguous. The CDR3 extends 1 residue past the end of the read, so its final part is completed from the germline J gene. The germline V and J ends were trimmed by 2 bases and 0 bases, with 4 bases remaining between them. Germline CDR1 is KGHPV and CDR2 is FQNQEV (reference sequence). The CDR3 sequence is 13 residues long.

The count of this clone is one. Gene names are the mouse ones. The read ends 1 residue before the CDR3 terminus; that terminus is restored from the germline J gene. The rearrangement joins TRBV26 to TRBJ2-3; D is unclear. V was clipped by 2 bases and J by 3 bases, with 6 bases between them. The V gene's germline CDR1 is KGHPV and CDR2 FQNQEV (reference sequence). This CDR3 is 13 amino acids long. Here the CDR3 reads CASSLTGAETLYF. CDR3 bases read: TGTGCCAGCAGTCTGACCGGGGCAGAAACGCTGTAT.

By sample share, this clone is medium-sized. Gene names are the mouse ones. The read finishes 1 residue shy of the CDR3 end, and the germline J gene is used to complete it. The chain carries TRBV13-3 and TRBJ2-1; TRBD2 aligns across 10 bases. The CDR3 is 15 residues long. V gave up 5 bases and J gave up 1 base; unmatched junction bases: 3. Germline CDR1 reads NNHDY; CDR2 reads SYVADS. The CDR3 loop is CASSGLGANYAEQFF. The sequenced CDR3 bases are TGTGCCAGCAGCGGACTGGGGGCCAACTATGCTGAGCAGTTC.

As concerns this clone: Gene names are mouse gene names. The read halts 1 residue ahead of the CDR3 end, with the missing end drawn from the germline J gene. The chain has TRBV1 and TRBJ1-1; D gene uncertain. The germline V gene encodes CDR1 NSQYPW and CDR2 LRSPGD (reference sequence). The CDR3 runs to 14 residues. V was trimmed by 0 bases and J by 1 base, leaving 6 bases between them. The CDR3 region is CTCSADSKNTEVFF. The CDR3 bases that were read are TGCACCTGCAGTGCAGATAGCAAAAACACAGAAGTCTTC.

On this clone: Mouse gene names apply. The read stops 1 residue short of the end of the CDR3; the missing end is completed from the germline J gene. The V call is TRBV20, the J call TRBJ2-4; perhaps TRBD1 as D (6 bases). Deletions cut 5 bases from V and 4 bases from J, with 10 bases between. The CDR3 runs 12 residues. Germline V CDR1 and CDR2: GFQATS, STVNSAI. The CDR3 region is CGAHTGKNTLYF. The covered CDR3 bases are TGTGGTGCTCATACAGGGAAAAACACCTTGTAC.

As regards this clone: Genes and germline come from the mouse. The read ends 1 residue early relative to the CDR3; the germline J gene fills the gap. The V and J genes are TRBV26 and TRBJ1-6; TRBD1 is a possible D gene (6 bases). TRBJ1-6 is an ORF, and what it does is uncertain. The V end lost 5 bases, the J end lost 4 bases, and 6 bases lay between the germline ends. CDR1 and CDR2 (germline): KGHPV, FQNQEV (reference sequence). This CDR3 is 13 amino acids long. The sequenced part of the CDR3 DNA is TGTGCCAGCAGTACAGGGTATAATTCGCCCCTCTAC. Its translation: CASSTGYNSPLY. The CDR3 in its entirety is CASSTGYNSPLYF.

As regards this clone: Gene names are the mouse ones. The DNA ends 1 residue before the CDR3 does, and the rest of the CDR3 is filled in from the germline J gene. The V gene is TRBV24, the J gene TRBJ1-5; D gene ambiguous. Trimming pared 2 bases from V and 0 bases from J, leaving 8 bases between. CDR3 size: 15 residues. Germline V gene sequence: CDR1 KGHTA, CDR2 FRNEEI. The sequenced part of the CDR3 DNA is TGTGCCAGCAGTCTGCGACGGAATAACAACCAGGCTCCGCTT. This encodes CASSLRRNNNQAPL. From start to end, the CDR3 is CASSLRRNNNQAPLF.

This clone has more than one count but fewer than ten. Genes here carry mouse names. The CDR3 end lies 1 residue beyond the end of the read and is filled in from the germline J gene. The chain links TRBV19 to TRBJ1-3; 9 bases are a match to TRBD1. The J segment lost 1 base and the V segment lost 6 bases, leaving 2 bases of the junction unmatched. Germline values: CDR1 FNHDT, CDR2 SITEND (reference sequence). The CDR3 consists of 14 residues. The covered CDR3 bases are TGTGCCAGCACCGACAGGGGGTCTGGAAATACGCTCTAT. It translates to CASTDRGSGNTLY. The whole CDR3 sequence reads CASTDRGSGNTLYF.

Worth noting for this clone: The gene names here belong to mouse. The read ends 1 residue before the CDR3 terminus; that terminus is restored from the germline J gene. The chain links TRBV26 to TRBJ2-7, with D perhaps matching TRBD1 (6 bases). V was clipped by 0 bases and J by 2 bases, with 8 bases between them. Germline V gene data show CDR1 as KGHPV and CDR2 as FQNQEV (reference sequence). The CDR3 is 14 amino acids. Incomplete CDR3 DNA: TGTGCCAGCAGTCTGTCAGGACAGACCTATGAACAGTAC. Protein sequence: CASSLSGQTYEQY. The whole CDR3 sequence is CASSLSGQTYEQYF.

Concerning this clone itself: Gene labels here are mouse ones. The DNA read from the CDR3 is TGCTCCAGCAGTCAACAGGGTGGGTATGCTGAGCAGTTC. Its protein is CSSSQQGGYAEQF. The whole CDR3 protein reads CSSSQQGGYAEQFF. The chain carries TRBV23 and TRBJ2-1; the table calls TRBD1, which could not be checked here. The CDR3 end lies 1 residue beyond the end of the read and is filled in from the germline J gene. This CDR3 has 14 amino acids. Germline V gene sequence: CDR1 KGHTA, CDR2 FQNQQP.